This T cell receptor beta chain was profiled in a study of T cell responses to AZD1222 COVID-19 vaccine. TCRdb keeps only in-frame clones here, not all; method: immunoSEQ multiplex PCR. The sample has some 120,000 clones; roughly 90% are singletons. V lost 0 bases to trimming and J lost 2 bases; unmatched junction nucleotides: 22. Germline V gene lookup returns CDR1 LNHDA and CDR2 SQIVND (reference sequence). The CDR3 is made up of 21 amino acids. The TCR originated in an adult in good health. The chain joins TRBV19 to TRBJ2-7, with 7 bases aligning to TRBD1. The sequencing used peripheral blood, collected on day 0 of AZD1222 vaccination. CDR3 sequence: CASSIDLVGTETVATTYEQYF. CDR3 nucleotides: TGTGCCAGTAGTATAGATCTGGTAGGGACAGAAACGGTTGCGACTACCTACGAGCAGTACTTC.